This TCR beta chain appears in the sequencing data of a study of blood T cell repertoires in COVID-19. Across the study: Acute and convalescent COVID-19 samples came from the United States, Italy and Spain.

All recovered Cohort 3 donors got two negative PCRs, got clearance, or saw symptom resolution. This CDR3 comprises 13 residues. Trimming removed 10 bases at V and 3 bases at J, with 15 bases between. CDR1 is MDHEN and CDR2 is SYDVKM in the germline V gene. Per the original data handling: The assay estimated nucleated cells by amplifying reference gene primers. Sequencing used immunoSEQ multiplex PCR; TCRdb keeps in-frame clones, though not all of them. V, J and clone size were drawn from that table, and D and trimming were deduced from the DNA. This sample has fewer than 200,000 clones, with 83% found just once.

This clonotype was sampled from a woman in her forties or fifties who had recovered from COVID-19. What was sequenced was PBMCs or T cells enriched from blood (not recorded which). This chain joins TRBV28 and TRBJ1-2; D call uncertain. The CDR3 region is CAIEGGGYYGYTF. The CDR3 DNA reads TGTGCCATCGAGGGCGGCGGGTACTATGGCTACACCTTC.